This T cell receptor beta chain was observed in a study of blood T cell repertoires in COVID-19. A Seattle source enrolled patients during active infection and followed them longitudinally. Original methodology: For nucleated cells, counts were estimated from reference gene primer amplification. This table comes from immunoSEQ multiplex PCR, and its TCRdb copy is limited to in-frame clones, with some not included. V, J and clone size reflect that table, while D and trimming were determined from the DNA. The profile covers some 200,000 clones, with 83% appearing a single time and over 0.95% taken by the ten largest. The V gene's germline CDR1 is MNHNY and CDR2 SVGAGI (reference sequence). This CDR3 comprises 15 residues. V was clipped by 6 bases and J by 6 bases; unmatched bases: 7.

The sequence was obtained from a young woman with COVID-19, enrolled during active disease. V gene TRBV6-6 combines with J gene TRBJ1-6; TRBD1 aligns across 8 bases. Sequenced: peripheral blood. The CDR3 DNA is TGTGCCAGCAGCCCCCCGGGACAGGCTAATTCACCCCTCCACTTT. As protein: CASSPPGQANSPLHF.